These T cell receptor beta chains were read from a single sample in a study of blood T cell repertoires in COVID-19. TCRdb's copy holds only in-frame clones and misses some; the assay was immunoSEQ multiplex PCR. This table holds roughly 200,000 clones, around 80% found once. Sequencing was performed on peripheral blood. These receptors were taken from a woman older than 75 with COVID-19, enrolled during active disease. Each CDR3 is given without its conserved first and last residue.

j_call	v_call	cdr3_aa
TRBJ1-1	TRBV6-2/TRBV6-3	ASSRTGDTEAF
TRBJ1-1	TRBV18	ASSPTGGNTEAF
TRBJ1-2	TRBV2	ASRQEINYGYT
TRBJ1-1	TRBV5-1	ASSLQAGGDEAF
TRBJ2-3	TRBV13	ASSGEPGGTDTQY
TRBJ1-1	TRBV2	ANPPSQGSTEAF
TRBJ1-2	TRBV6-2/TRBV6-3	ASSFQGAANYGYT
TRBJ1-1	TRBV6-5	ASREDTEAF
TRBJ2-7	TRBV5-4	ASSLGTRALQYEQY
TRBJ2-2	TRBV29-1	SVVAAAGELF
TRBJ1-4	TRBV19	ASGDSLWEKLF
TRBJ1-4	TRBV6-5	ASSTTDLNEKLF
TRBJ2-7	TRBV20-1	SAMTGYEQY
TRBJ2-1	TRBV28	MAGGNSYNEQF
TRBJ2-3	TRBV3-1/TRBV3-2	ASSPGGMRTDTQY
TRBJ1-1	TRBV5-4	ASSPYYPAGPPLNTEAF
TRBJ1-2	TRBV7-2	ASSLREAGGYT
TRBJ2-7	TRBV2	ASRGQILHEQY
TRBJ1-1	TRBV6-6	ASSQTGMNTEAF
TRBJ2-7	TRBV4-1	ASSQETTGHPYEQY
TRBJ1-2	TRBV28	ASRPPTGQSKGGYT
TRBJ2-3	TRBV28	ASSFRGQVTSTDTQY
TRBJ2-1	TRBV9	ASSLSLAGGLNEQF
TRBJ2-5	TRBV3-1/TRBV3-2	ASSQLSGGRETQY
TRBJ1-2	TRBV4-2	ASSLSGQGSTTGYT
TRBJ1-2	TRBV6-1	ASSEGRQGQGYT
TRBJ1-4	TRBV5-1	ASSSAGTTNEKLF
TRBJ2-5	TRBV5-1	ASHYRARETQY
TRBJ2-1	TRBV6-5	ASSYDRPGGDEQF
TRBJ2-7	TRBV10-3	AISDRQGAFEQY
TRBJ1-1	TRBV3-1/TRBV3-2	ASSHGQGGTEAF
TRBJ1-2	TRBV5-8	ASEQGNYGYT
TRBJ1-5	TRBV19	ASSSRQGGQPQH
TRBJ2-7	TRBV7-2	ASSLVQVSEQY
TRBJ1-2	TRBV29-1	SAEGTGAHT
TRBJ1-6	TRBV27	ASSLSAGKNSPLH
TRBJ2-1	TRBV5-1	ASSLGGQLEQF
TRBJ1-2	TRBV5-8	ASSLAGVGGYT
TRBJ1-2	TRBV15	ATSFGELYGYT
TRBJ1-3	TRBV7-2	ASSLGGTPSGNTIY
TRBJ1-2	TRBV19	ASSVPGQGGYGYT
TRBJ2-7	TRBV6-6	ASSHINRFRQGIAEQY
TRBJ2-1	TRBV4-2	ASSQELRLAGANEQF
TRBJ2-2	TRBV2	ASSEQGTGELF
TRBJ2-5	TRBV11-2	ASSAAGLNQETQY
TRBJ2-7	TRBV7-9	ASSLSYEQY
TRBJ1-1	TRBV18	ASSPPNLNTEAF